This T cell receptor (beta chain) came from a study of molecular identifiers for immune sequencing clone quantification. Overall study findings and caveats: Whereas naive cells kept under 1% of molecules in clones above 20 RNA copies, such clones held over 97% in effectors.

TCRdb passed the PCR reads through MiXCR, listing each CDR3 protein once. Of approximately 550,000 distinct CDR3 sequences listed, around 23% are singletons. V shed 6 bases and J shed 0 bases, with 6 bases lying between them. The CDR3 covers 13 residues. This clonotype was recorded many times. Its antigen is still unknown. Source material: naive CD8+ T cells from blood, with Jurkat cell RNA spiked in. Stated subset: FACS-sorted CD8+CD4-CCR7+CD45RA+ naive T cells. This chain uses TRBV12-3 or TRBV12-4 with TRBJ2-4; D is unclear. The TCR was taken from a human donor in good health. Some libraries in this study had Jurkat cell RNA spiked in. The CDR3 sequence: CASSQLAKNIQYF. CDR3 nucleotides: TGTGCCAGCAGCCAACTAGCCAAAAACATTCAGTACTTC.